This record concerns one TCR beta chain sequence. The data are from a study of T cell clones after liver transplantation. Sorting of unstimulated PBMCs yielded separate CD3+CD4+ and CD3+CD8+ fractions. Method: immunoSEQ multiplex PCR; TCRdb's copy keeps in-frame clones and lacks some. Of around 75,000 clones in the sample, 84% were seen once. Germline V lookup: CDR1 SEHNR, CDR2 FQNEAQ (reference sequence). The CDR3 length is 15 residues. Trimming left V 0 bases short and J 5 bases short, with 14 bases between. The TCR sequence derives from a human patient who received a liver transplant. The graft donor may account for some of the T cells. The input for sequencing was CD4+ T cells from blood, taken roughly 48 months after liver transplant. The chain recombines TRBV7-9 with TRBJ2-7; perhaps TRBD1 as D (5 bases). CDR3 residues: CASSLAGFRTHEQYF. DNA of the CDR3: TGTGCCAGCAGCTTAGCTGGATTTCGGACACACGAGCAGTACTTC.